A selection of T cell receptor beta chains follows, all from one sample in a study of OX40 agonist ivuxolimab in advanced cancers. Assay: immunoSEQ multiplex PCR; the TCRdb copy retains only in-frame clones and omits some. This sample has about 79,000 clones; 88% occur once, and the top ten carry 4.1%. The sequencing here drew on CD4+ or CD8+ T cells sorted from blood, taken in a trial of the OX40 agonist ivuxolimab. The receptors were sampled from an adult with an advanced solid tumor such as melanoma, head and neck, liver or kidney cancer. Both conserved end residues are part of each CDR3. D genes are given only for firm matches. Clone size, where shown, is once, few, many, or a class for clones that have expanded.

TRBV5-1,TRBJ2-5,NA,TRBD1,CASTQGTGGSEETQYF,TGCGCCAGCACCCAGGGGACAGGGGGCTCGGAAGAGACCCAGTACTTC
TRBV6-5,TRBJ2-7,NA,TRBD1,CASSHSTDRVSDEQYF,TGTGCCAGCAGTCACTCTACCGACAGGGTTTCGGACGAGCAGTACTTC
TRBV6-1,TRBJ2-5,few,NA,CASSEEGHLFETQYF,TGTGCCAGCAGTGAAGAGGGACACCTATTCGAGACCCAGTACTTC
TRBV1,TRBJ2-7,NA,NA,CTSSQEERECEQYF,TGCACCAGCAGCCAAGAAGAGCGGGAGTGCGAGCAGTACTTC
TRBV7-9,TRBJ2-5,NA,NA,CASSQLGGTEEQYF,TGTGCCAGCAGCCAACTAGGGGGGACGGAAGAGCAGTACTTC
TRBV19,TRBJ1-1,NA,NA,CASSSQGLNTEAFF,TGTGCCAGTAGTTCTCAGGGGCTGAACACTGAAGCTTTCTTT
TRBV28,TRBJ2-7,NA,NA,CASSSPRDEQYF,TGTGCCAGCAGTTCCCCCCGGGACGAGCAGTACTTC
TRBV2,TRBJ2-3,NA,NA,CASSERPVGTDTQYF,TGTGCCAGCAGTGAAAGACCTGTCGGGACAGATACGCAGTATTTT
TRBV7-7,TRBJ2-5,NA,TRBD2,CASSLGLAGGETQYF,TGTGCTAGCAGCTTGGGGCTAGCGGGCGGGGAGACCCAGTACTTC
TRBV19,TRBJ1-3,few,NA,CASSITGPGNTIYF,TGTGCCAGTAGTATTACAGGGCCTGGAAACACCATATATTTT
TRBV2,TRBJ1-4,NA,TRBD1,CASRDRDEKLFF,TGTGCCAGCCGGGACAGGGATGAAAAACTGTTTTTT
TRBV10-3,TRBJ2-1,NA,TRBD2,CAISVGGRWQSEQFF,TGTGCCATCAGTGTGGGCGGGAGATGGCAAAGTGAGCAGTTCTTC
TRBV28,TRBJ1-2,NA,TRBD1,CASSSTGQGHLYGYTF,TGTGCCAGCAGTTCTACAGGACAGGGGCATCTCTATGGCTACACCTTC
TRBV27,TRBJ2-1,NA,NA,CASSSTLGRSYNEQFF,TGTGCCAGCAGTTCTACTCTGGGTCGCTCCTACAATGAGCAGTTCTTC
TRBV5-4,TRBJ1-3,NA,NA,CASSFGGSGNTIYF,TGTGCCAGCAGCTTTGGAGGATCTGGAAACACCATATATTTT
TRBV10-1,TRBJ2-7,NA,NA,CASSEGQIHEQYF,TGCGCCAGCAGTGAAGGACAGATCCACGAGCAGTACTTC
TRBV7-2,TRBJ2-5,NA,NA,CASSPYSRGQETQYF,TGTGCCAGCAGCCCCTATTCGAGGGGCCAAGAGACCCAGTACTTC
TRBV28,TRBJ2-1,NA,TRBD2,CASRRSAGRRYNEQFF,TGTGCCAGCAGGCGTTCTGCCGGGAGGCGGTACAATGAGCAGTTCTTC
TRBV7-2,TRBJ2-1,NA,TRBD1,CASSWVRDRGEQFF,TGTGCCAGCAGCTGGGTCCGGGACAGGGGAGAGCAGTTCTTC
TRBV29-1,TRBJ1-3,NA,NA,CSAEGFGNTIYF,TGCAGCGCCGAGGGGTTCGGAAACACCATATATTTT
TRBV4-2,TRBJ2-2,NA,TRBD1,CASSQEGGQGRTGELFF,TGTGCCAGCAGCCAAGAGGGGGGACAGGGGCGGACCGGGGAGCTGTTTTTT
TRBV7-3,TRBJ2-2,NA,TRBD2,CASSLYASGNTGELFF,TGTGCCAGCAGCTTATACGCTAGCGGAAACACCGGGGAGCTGTTTTTT
TRBV4-2,TRBJ2-4,once,TRBD2,CASSQDGPGTRLAKNIQYF,TGTGCCAGCAGCCAAGATGGGCCCGGGACTAGGCTAGCCAAAAACATTCAGTACTTC
TRBV15,TRBJ2-5,NA,TRBD2,CATSGGLAEETQYF,TGTGCCACCAGCGGAGGACTAGCGGAAGAGACCCAGTACTTC
TRBV9,TRBJ2-1,once,TRBD2,CASSALAGAGNEQFF,TGTGCCAGCAGCGCGCTAGCGGGAGCCGGCAATGAGCAGTTCTTC
TRBV6-1,TRBJ2-1,NA,TRBD2,CASSGGLAGVRVHEQFF,TGTGCCAGCAGTGGGGGACTAGCGGGGGTAAGGGTCCATGAGCAGTTCTTC
TRBV10-3,TRBJ1-2,NA,TRBD1,CAISEGQASYGYTF,TGTGCCATCAGTGAGGGACAGGCGAGCTATGGCTACACCTTC
TRBV27,TRBJ2-1,once,TRBD2,CASSLFAGVAKEQFF,TGTGCCAGCAGTTTATTTGCGGGAGTGGCCAAGGAGCAGTTCTTC
TRBV11-2,TRBJ1-4,NA,NA,CASSLGLRATNEKLFF,TGTGCCAGCAGCTTAGGCCTGCGGGCAACTAATGAAAAACTGTTTTTT